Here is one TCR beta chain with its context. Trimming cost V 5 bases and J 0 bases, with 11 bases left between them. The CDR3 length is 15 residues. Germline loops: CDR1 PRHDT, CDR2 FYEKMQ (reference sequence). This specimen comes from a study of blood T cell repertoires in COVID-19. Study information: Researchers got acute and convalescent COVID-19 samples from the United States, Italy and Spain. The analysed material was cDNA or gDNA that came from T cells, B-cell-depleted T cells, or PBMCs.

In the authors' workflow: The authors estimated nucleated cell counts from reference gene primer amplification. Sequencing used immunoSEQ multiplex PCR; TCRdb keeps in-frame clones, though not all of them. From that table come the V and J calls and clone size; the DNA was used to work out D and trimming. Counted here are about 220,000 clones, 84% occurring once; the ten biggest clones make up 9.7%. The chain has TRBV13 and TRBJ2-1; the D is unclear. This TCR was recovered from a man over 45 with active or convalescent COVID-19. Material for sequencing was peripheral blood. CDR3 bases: TGTGCCAGCAGCCCATGGCCTAGCTCCTACAATGAGCAGTTCTTC. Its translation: CASSPWPSSYNEQFF.